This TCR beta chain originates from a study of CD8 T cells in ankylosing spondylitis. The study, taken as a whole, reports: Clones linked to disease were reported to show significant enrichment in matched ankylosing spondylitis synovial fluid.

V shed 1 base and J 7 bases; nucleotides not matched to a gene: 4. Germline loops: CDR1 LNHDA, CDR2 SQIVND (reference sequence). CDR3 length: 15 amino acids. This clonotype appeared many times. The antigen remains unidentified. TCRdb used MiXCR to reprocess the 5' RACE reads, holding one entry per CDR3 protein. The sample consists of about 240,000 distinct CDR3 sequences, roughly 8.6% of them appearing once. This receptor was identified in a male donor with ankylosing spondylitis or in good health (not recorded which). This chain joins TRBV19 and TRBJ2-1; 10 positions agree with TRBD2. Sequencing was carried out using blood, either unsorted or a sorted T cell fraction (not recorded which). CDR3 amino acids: CASSIASGSMNEQFF. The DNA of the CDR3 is TGTGCCAGTAGTATAGCTAGCGGGAGTATGAATGAGCAGTTCTTC.